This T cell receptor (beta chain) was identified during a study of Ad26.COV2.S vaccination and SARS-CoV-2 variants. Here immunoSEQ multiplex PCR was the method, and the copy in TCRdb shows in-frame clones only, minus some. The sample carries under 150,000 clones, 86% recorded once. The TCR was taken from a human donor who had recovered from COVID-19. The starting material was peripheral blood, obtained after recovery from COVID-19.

CDR3 DNA sequence: TGCGCCAGCAGCGCCCGGGACAGGGGTTCCGAGCAGTACTTC. As protein: CASSARDRGSEQYF. The chain couples TRBV5-1 to TRBJ2-7, with 10 bases fitting TRBD1. This CDR3 is 14 amino acids long. The V and J ends lost 4 bases and 6 bases, in that order; junction bases with no gene match: 7. CDR1 and CDR2 (germline): SGHRS, YFSETQ.